What follows describes a single T cell receptor beta chain. TCRdb's copy holds only in-frame clones and misses some; the assay was immunoSEQ multiplex PCR. Among some 140,000 clones listed, under 80% were seen once. This entry comes from a study of blood T cell repertoires in COVID-19. Study context: Samples came from the United States, Italy and Spain, spanning acute and convalescent COVID-19.

The clonotype was recovered from a man older than 75 with acute or convalescent COVID-19. The specimen was peripheral blood.

CDR3 nucleotide sequence: TGTGCCAGTAGTATACAGACAGGGGGCATCGGAAAGACCCAGTACTTC. Translating it yields CASSIQTGGIGKTQYF. The chain couples TRBV19 to TRBJ2-5, with 10 bases matching TRBD1. This CDR3 region has 16 residues. Germline V gene sequence: CDR1 LNHDA, CDR2 SQIVND (reference sequence). J was trimmed by 6 bases and V by 2 bases; bases with no gene match: 9.